These 19 T cell receptor beta chains were sequenced from one sample in a study of blood T cell repertoires in COVID-19. TCRdb's table, derived via immunoSEQ multiplex PCR, lists solely in-frame clones and lacks some. The sample carries 80,000 to 90,000 clones, roughly 86% recorded once. The sample taken for sequencing was peripheral blood. These receptors were taken from a woman aged 80 or older with acute or convalescent COVID-19.

This clone appeared once. The chain carries TRBV2 and TRBJ1-2; TRBD1 is a possible D gene (5 bases). This CDR3 contains 17 residues. Trimming pared 5 bases from V and 6 bases from J, leaving 25 bases between. CDR1 is SNHLY and CDR2 is FYNNEI in the germline V gene. The CDR3 is CASSKEGQQISLDGYTF. The CDR3 bases are TGTGCCAGCAGTAAGGAGGGGCAACAGATTTCCCTAGATGGCTACACCTTC.

The V call is TRBV5-1, the J call TRBJ2-5; D is undetermined. Trimming shortened V by 2 bases and J by 3 bases, and 8 bases separated the two germline ends. The germline V gene has CDR1 SGHRS and CDR2 YFSETQ. The CDR3 is 13 residues long. CDR3: CASSFNIEETQYF. CDR3 sequence (DNA): TGCGCCAGCAGCTTTAACATCGAAGAGACCCAGTACTTC.

The V gene is TRBV19, the J gene TRBJ1-5; D may be TRBD1 (5 bases). From germline, CDR1 is LNHDA and CDR2 SQIVND (reference sequence). This CDR3 region has 14 residues. V shed 5 bases and J shed 4 bases, with 12 bases lying between them. The CDR3 spells CASSYTGRNQPQHF. The CDR3 DNA reads TGTGCCAGTAGTTACACAGGACGAAATCAGCCCCAGCATTTT.

The rearrangement uses TRBV7-2 and TRBJ1-4; D gene uncertain. V was cut by 0 bases and J by 4 bases, with 9 bases left in between. The CDR3 is 15 amino acids. Germline V CDR1 and CDR2: SGHTA, FQGNSA. CDR3 residues: CASSLAGSGNEKLFF. The CDR3, as DNA: TGTGCCAGCAGCTTAGCGGGGAGCGGTAATGAAAAACTGTTTTTT.

The chain links TRBV27 to TRBJ1-1; D possibly corresponds to TRBD1 (5 bases). This CDR3 region has 14 residues. V lost 5 bases and J lost 0, with 10 bases in between. Germline V gene sequence: CDR1 MNHEY, CDR2 SMNVEV (reference sequence). The CDR3 DNA is TGTGCCAGCAGTAGCACAGGATTGAACACTGAAGCTTTCTTT. Encoded protein: CASSSTGLNTEAFF.

The chain links TRBV5-6 to TRBJ1-6; D ambiguous. V dropped 3 bases and J dropped 1 base, with 11 bases sitting between them. Germline assignment: CDR1 SGHDT and CDR2 YYEEEE. This CDR3 has 16 amino acids. The CDR3 DNA sequence: TGTGCCAGCAGCTGGTGGTCGGGATCCTATAATTCACCCCTCCACTTT. Encoded protein: CASSWWSGSYNSPLHF.

V usage is TRBV7-2 and J usage is TRBJ2-7, with D possibly TRBD1 on 6 matching bases. CDR1 SGHTA and CDR2 FQGNSA come from the germline V gene. V lost 5 bases and J 2 bases, leaving 16 bases between the germline ends. The CDR3 contains 15 residues. As DNA, the CDR3 is TGTGCCAGCAGCGCATCCGGGACACCGGCCTACGAGCAGTACTTC. This gives the protein CASSASGTPAYEQYF.

This chain connects TRBV15 to TRBJ2-3, with 9 nucleotides matching TRBD2. Germline lookup yields CDR1 LNHNV and CDR2 YYDKDF (reference sequence). This CDR3 comprises 15 residues. V dropped 2 bases and J dropped 0; count of bases not matched to a gene: 0. In nucleotides, the CDR3 is TGTGCCACCAGCAGAACTAGCGGGAGCACAGATACGCAGTATTTT. This gives the protein CATSRTSGSTDTQYF.

The chain links TRBV5-1 to TRBJ1-2, with D possibly TRBD1 on 5 matching bases. With 7 bases removed from V and 4 bases from J, the gap between germline ends came to 17 bases. The CDR3 consists of 14 residues. Germline V gene lookup returns CDR1 SGHRS and CDR2 YFSETQ. The CDR3 loop reads CASDPRDSRYGYTF. CDR3 DNA sequence: TGCGCCAGCGACCCCAGAGACAGCCGCTATGGCTACACCTTC.

This chain connects TRBV21-1 to TRBJ2-1; the table calls TRBD1, which could not be checked here. TRBV21-1 is reported as a pseudogene. This CDR3 region has 12 residues. DNA of the CDR3: TGTGCCAGCAGCAATTTCCAGGGTGATCAGTTCTTC. This encodes CASSNFQGDQFF.

CDR3 sequence (DNA): TGCGCCAGCAGCCAAGTTGACATTCTCTCCTACAATGAGCAGTTCTTC. Its protein product is CASSQVDILSYNEQFF. This chain uses TRBV4-1 with TRBJ2-1; D remains ambiguous. Germline values: CDR1 MGHRA, CDR2 YSYEKL. The V gene lost 1 base and the J gene lost 0 bases, with 10 bases spanning the gap. The CDR3 length is 16 residues.

This chain links TRBV7-9 with TRBJ2-3, with 9 nucleotides matching TRBD2. The CDR3 has 19 amino acids. V dropped 5 bases and J dropped 1; count of bases not matched to a gene: 16. Germline V gene lookup returns CDR1 SEHNR and CDR2 FQNEAQ (reference sequence). CDR3 loop: CASSPFPASGALRTDTQYF. The CDR3 DNA is TGTGCCAGCAGCCCATTTCCAGCTAGCGGGGCCCTTCGCACAGATACGCAGTATTTT.

This chain joins TRBV3-1 (or the pseudogene TRBV3-2) and TRBJ1-1; D gene ambiguous. The CDR3 runs to 14 residues. CDR1 is LGHDT, CDR2 YNNKEL, per germline (reference sequence). Trimming pared 4 bases from V and 1 base from J, leaving 10 bases between. The CDR3 sequence is CASSPKTENTEAFF. The CDR3 nucleotides are TGTGCCAGCAGCCCCAAAACAGAGAACACTGAAGCTTTCTTT.

The chain uses TRBV5-8 and TRBJ2-7; 7 bases are shared with TRBD1. V lost 4 bases and J lost 6; bases outside the gene matches: 16. The length of the CDR3 is 16 residues. In germline, CDR1 is SGHTS, CDR2 YDEGEE. CDR3 bases: TGTGCCAGCAGCAACCCACCGTCCCGGGACAGAATCGAGCAGTACTTC. Its translation is CASSNPPSRDRIEQYF.

This rearrangement joins TRBV12-5 to TRBJ2-7, with TRBD1 matching over 10 bases. This CDR3 is built from 17 residues. Unmatched junction bases numbered 12, after V lost 0 bases and J lost 7 bases. Germline values: CDR1 LGHNT, CDR2 FRNRAP. Here the CDR3 reads CASGLVPSGQGFREQYF. Here the CDR3 DNA reads TGTGCTAGTGGTTTGGTACCTTCGGGACAGGGGTTTCGGGAGCAGTACTTC.

The gene calls are TRBV14 and TRBJ1-6, with D possibly being TRBD1 (5 bases). From germline, CDR1 is SGHDN and CDR2 FVKESK. The CDR3 has 14 amino acids. The V gene lost 4 bases and the J gene lost 7 bases, with 11 bases spanning the gap. CDR3 nucleotide sequence: TGTGCCAGCAGCCTCGCAGGGAACAATTCACCCCTCCACTTT. It encodes CASSLAGNNSPLHF. Complete variable domain (other parts from reference TRBV14 and TRBJ1-6): EAGVTQFPSHSVIEKGQTVTLRCDPISGHDNLYWYRRVMGKEIKFLLHFVKESKQDESGMPNNRFLAERTGGTYSTLKVQPAELEDSGVYFCASSLAGNNSPLHFGNGTRLTVT.

The chain employs TRBV7-9 and TRBJ2-7; 8 nucleotides agree with TRBD1. The V gene's germline CDR1 is SEHNR and CDR2 FQNEAQ (reference sequence). J was trimmed by 5 bases and V by 2 bases; bases with no gene match: 2. The CDR3 length is 13 residues. CDR3 bases: TGTGCCAGCAGCTTATCAGGGGGCCACGAGCAGTACTTC. Translating it yields CASSLSGGHEQYF.

The chain couples TRBV3-1 (or the pseudogene TRBV3-2) to TRBJ2-7; 9 nucleotides line up with TRBD2. The CDR3 totals 16 residues. The ends lost 8 bases at V and 4 bases at J; junction bases unmatched: 15. In germline, CDR1 is LGHDT, CDR2 YNNKEL (reference sequence). The CDR3 spells CASGRGAGGNSYEQYF. The DNA for the CDR3 is TGTGCCAGCGGTCGCGGAGCGGGAGGAAATTCTTACGAGCAGTACTTC.

The rearrangement links TRBV19 to TRBJ1-1; TRBD1 aligns across 10 bases. The CDR3 is made up of 16 amino acids. Germline CDR1 reads LNHDA; CDR2 reads SQIVND (reference sequence). Unmatched junction bases numbered 10, after V lost 4 bases and J lost 5 bases. The CDR3 region has the DNA TGTGCCAGTAGTACTACAGCAGACAGGGGGCTTACTGAAGCTTTCTTT. This encodes CASSTTADRGLTEAFF.